This T cell receptor beta chain was identified during a study of blood T cell repertoires in COVID-19. CDR1 and CDR2 from the germline V gene are MNHEY and SMNVEV (reference sequence). The V segment lost 6 bases and the J segment 6 bases; nucleotides outside the gene matches: 9. CDR3 length: 15 residues. Using immunoSEQ multiplex PCR, the repertoire was profiled, and TCRdb retains in-frame clones only, with some absent. In the table there are roughly 160,000 clones, 88% of which are singletons. The TCR was taken from a man in his fifties or sixties who had recovered from COVID-19. The sequencing sample was made of peripheral blood. The chain couples TRBV27 to TRBJ2-5, with TRBD2 matching over 11 bases. CDR3 sequence reads: CASSPGTSGVKTQYF. The CDR3 DNA is TGTGCCAGCAGCCCAGGGACTAGCGGAGTGAAGACCCAGTACTTC.